This T cell receptor beta chain was recovered during a study of yellow fever vaccine responses in identical twins. Study-wide results and limits: Reports say the vaccine T cell response in twins looked partly convergent and partly personalized.

TCRdb used MiXCR to reprocess the RT-PCR reads, holding one entry per CDR3 protein. The sample records about 13,000 distinct CDR3 sequences, about four fifths being singletons. As regards this clonotype: Its antigen is not known.

This CDR3 is 11 amino acids long. V was clipped by 6 bases and J by 5 bases, with 9 bases between them. CDR1 SQVTM and CDR2 ANQGSEA come from the germline V gene. V is TRBV29-1 and J is TRBJ2-3; no firm D call. The specimen comprised T cells from blood (PBMCs), unsorted or a sorted subset (not recorded which), sampled before or after yellow fever vaccination (not recorded which). This clonotype originated in a woman younger than 30 who received the yellow fever vaccine. The CDR3 coding sequence is TGCAGCGTCGCATCAGGAGATACGCAGTATTTT. This gives the protein CSVASGDTQYF.